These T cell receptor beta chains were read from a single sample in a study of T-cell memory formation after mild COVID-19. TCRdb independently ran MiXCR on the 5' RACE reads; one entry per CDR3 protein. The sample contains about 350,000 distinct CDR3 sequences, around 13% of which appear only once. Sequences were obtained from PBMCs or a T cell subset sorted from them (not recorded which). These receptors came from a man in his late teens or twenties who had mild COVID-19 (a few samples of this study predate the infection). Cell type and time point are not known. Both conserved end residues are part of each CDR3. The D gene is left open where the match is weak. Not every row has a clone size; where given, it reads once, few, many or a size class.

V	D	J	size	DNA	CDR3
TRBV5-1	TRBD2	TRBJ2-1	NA	TGCGCCAGCAGCTTGGAGGGCGGGGGGAGCTCCTACAATGAGCAGTTCTTC	CASSLEGGGSSYNEQFF
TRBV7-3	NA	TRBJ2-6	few	TGTGCCAGCAGCCTCCCTCAAGCTGGGGCCAACGTCCTGACTTTC	CASSLPQAGANVLTF
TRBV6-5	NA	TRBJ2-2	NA	TGTGCCAGCAGTTACTTCCCAGGGAACACCGGGGAGCTGTTTTTT	CASSYFPGNTGELFF
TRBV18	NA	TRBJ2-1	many	TGTGCCAGCTCACCTGGAAATGAGCAGTTCTTC	CASSPGNEQFF
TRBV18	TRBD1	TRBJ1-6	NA	TGTGCCAGCTCCGGGGACAGGGAATCACCCCTCCACTTT	CASSGDRESPLHF
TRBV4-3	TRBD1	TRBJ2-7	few	TGCGCCAGCAGCCAAGATAGTAGACAGGGGTTCTACGAGCAGTACTTC	CASSQDSRQGFYEQYF
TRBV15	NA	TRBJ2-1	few	TGTGCCACCAGCCGCCCGGGCCTGAGGAATGAGCAGTTCTTC	CATSRPGLRNEQFF
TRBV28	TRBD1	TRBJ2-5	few	TGTGCCAGCAGTTCCTCCGGGACAGCTCAAGAGACCCAGTACTTC	CASSSSGTAQETQYF
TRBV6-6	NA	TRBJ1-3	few	NA	CASILEQQGNTIYF
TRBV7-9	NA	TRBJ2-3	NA	TGTGCCAGCAGCTTAGCGCAGGGAGAGAAAGATACGCAGTATTTT	CASSLAQGEKDTQYF
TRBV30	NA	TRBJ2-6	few	TGTGCCTGGGAGGTCTGGGCCAACGTCCTGACTTTC	CAWEVWANVLTF
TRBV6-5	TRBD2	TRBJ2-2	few	TGTGCCAGCACGTCCGCGGGGGGGCGTCTCACCGGGGAGCTGTTTTTT	CASTSAGGRLTGELFF
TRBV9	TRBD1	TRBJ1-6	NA	TGTGCCAGCAGCGTAGGAGACAGGGTCAATTCACCCCTCCACTTT	CASSVGDRVNSPLHF
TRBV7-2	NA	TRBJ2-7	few	TGTGCCAGCAGCTTAAGGCGGGGCGGATCCTACGAGCAGTACTTC	CASSLRRGGSYEQYF
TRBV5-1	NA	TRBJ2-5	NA	TGCGCCAGCAGCTTGGAGAGAGACCAAGAGACCCAGTACTTC	CASSLERDQETQYF
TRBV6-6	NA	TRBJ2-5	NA	TGTGCCAGCAGTCCCCCGAAGGCAGGGGTGGGGGAAGAGACCCAGTACTTC	CASSPPKAGVGEETQYF
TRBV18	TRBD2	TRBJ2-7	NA	TGTGCCAGCTCAGCTACTAGCGGGGGAGAATACGAGCAGTACTTC	CASSATSGGEYEQYF
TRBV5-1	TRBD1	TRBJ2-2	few	TGCGCCAGCCTCAGGGGGAGCAATGGAGGCGGAGGGGAGCTGTTTTTT	CASLRGSNGGGGELFF
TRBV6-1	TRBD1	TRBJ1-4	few	TGTGCCAGCAGTGAGGCAGGGGGCGACGAAAAACTGTTTTTT	CASSEAGGDEKLFF
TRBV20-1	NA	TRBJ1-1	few	TGCAGTGCCCCTATACTATACACTGAAGCTTTCTTT	CSAPILYTEAFF
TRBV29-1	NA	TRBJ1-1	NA	TGCAGCGTTTGGTTAGGGTTGAACACTGAAGCTTTCTTT	CSVWLGLNTEAFF
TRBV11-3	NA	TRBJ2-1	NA	TGTGCCAGCAGCTTAAAGACCAATGAGCAGTTCTTC	CASSLKTNEQFF
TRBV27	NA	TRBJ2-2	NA	TGTGCCAGCAGTCCCACCTGGTCCGCGAACACCGGGGAGCTGTTTTTT	CASSPTWSANTGELFF
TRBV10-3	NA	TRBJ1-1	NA	TGTGCCATCAGTGAATCAGGGGTGAACACTGAAGCTTTCTTT	CAISESGVNTEAFF
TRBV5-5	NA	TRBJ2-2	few	TGTGCCAGCAGCTTGAGGGTCACGAACACCGGGGAGCTGTTTTTT	CASSLRVTNTGELFF
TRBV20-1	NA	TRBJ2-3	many	TGCAGTGCTGTGAACCGAATCGGCACAGATACGCAGTATTTT	CSAVNRIGTDTQYF
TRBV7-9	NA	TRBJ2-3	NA	TGTGCCAGCAGCTTAACGGTTGGGGATACGCAGTATTTT	CASSLTVGDTQYF
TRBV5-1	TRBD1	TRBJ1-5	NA	TGCGCCAGCAGCTTCGACCGGGACAGGACTGTCAATCAGCCCCAGCATTTT	CASSFDRDRTVNQPQHF
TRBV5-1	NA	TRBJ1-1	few	TGCGCCAGCACTGGCGTGGGACCGAACACTGAAGCTTTCTTT	CASTGVGPNTEAFF
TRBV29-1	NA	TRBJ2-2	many	TGCAGCGTTGGTGGACAGTCGACGAACACCGGGGAGCTGTTTTTT	CSVGGQSTNTGELFF
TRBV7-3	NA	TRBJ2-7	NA	TGTGCCAGCAGCTTAACTCCGGCCTCCTACGAGCAGTACTTC	CASSLTPASYEQYF
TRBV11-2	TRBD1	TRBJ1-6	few	TGTGCCAGCAGCCCGGTGAGGGACAGGGGTTCACCCCTCCACTTT	CASSPVRDRGSPLHF
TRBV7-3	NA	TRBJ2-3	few	TGTGCCAGCAGCTCAGGGTCCTACCCCTGGACGCAGTATTTT	CASSSGSYPWTQYF
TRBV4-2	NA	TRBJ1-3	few	TGTGCCAGCAGCCAAGGCGGGGGAAACACCATATATTTT	CASSQGGGNTIYF
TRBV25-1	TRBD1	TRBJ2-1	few	TGTGCCAGCAGTGAATGGACAGGGCTGGATGAGCAGTTCTTC	CASSEWTGLDEQFF
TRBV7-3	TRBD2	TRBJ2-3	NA	TGTGCCAGCAGCTTAAACCCCGGCGGTAGCGGGGGGGCCAGAGATACGCAGTATTTT	CASSLNPGGSGGARDTQYF
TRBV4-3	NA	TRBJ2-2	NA	TGCGCCAGCAGCCAAGAGGAAGTCGGGGAGCTGTTTTTT	CASSQEEVGELFF
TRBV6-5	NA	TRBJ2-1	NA	TGTGCCAGCAGTTACTTCCCGGGACGCAGCCACAATGAGCAGTTCTTC	CASSYFPGRSHNEQFF
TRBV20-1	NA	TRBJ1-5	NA	TGCAGTGCTAGAGACCCCATCAATAATCAGCCCCAGCATTTT	CSARDPINNQPQHF
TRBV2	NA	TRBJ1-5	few	TGTGCCAGCACCCCCCAGCCCACGGGGAATCAGCCCCAGCATTTT	CASTPQPTGNQPQHF
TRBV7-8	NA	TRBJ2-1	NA	TGTGCCAGCAGCCAAGGCCGGAAGGGACAGCAGTTCTTC	CASSQGRKGQQFF
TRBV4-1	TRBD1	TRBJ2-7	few	TGCGCCAGCAGCCATAGGCCGCCGGGACAGGGGGGGGAGCAGTACTTC	CASSHRPPGQGGEQYF
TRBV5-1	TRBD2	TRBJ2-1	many	TGCGCCAGCAGCTTTAGCGGGGGGCCAAGTATTGAGCAGTTCTTC	CASSFSGGPSIEQFF
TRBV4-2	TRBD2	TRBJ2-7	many	TGTGCCAGCAGCCAGGGGGTCCTTAGCGGGGAGCAGTACTTC	CASSQGVLSGEQYF
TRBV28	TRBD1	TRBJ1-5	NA	TGTGCCAGCAGTTTACGACAGGGGGCTCGGGATCAGCCCCAGCATTTT	CASSLRQGARDQPQHF
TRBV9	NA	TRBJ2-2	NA	TGTGCCAGCAACGTTCAGGGCACCGGGGAGCTGTTTTTT	CASNVQGTGELFF
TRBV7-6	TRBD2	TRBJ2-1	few	TGTGCCAGCAGCTCCTCTGGAGGGTTTGGAAGACTAGCGGGGTACTACAATGAGCAGTTCTTC	CASSSSGGFGRLAGYYNEQFF
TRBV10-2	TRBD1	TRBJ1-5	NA	TGCGCCAGCAGTGAGTCCGGGACAGGGCGTGGTCAGCCCCAGCATTTT	CASSESGTGRGQPQHF
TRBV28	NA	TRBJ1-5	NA	TGTGCCAGCAGTTCCTGGGTTAATCAGCCCCAGCATTTT	CASSSWVNQPQHF
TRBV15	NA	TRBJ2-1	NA	TGTGCCACCGTGAAAGGTACCGACTACAATGAGCAGTTCTTC	CATVKGTDYNEQFF
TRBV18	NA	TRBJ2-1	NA	TGTGCCAGCTCACCAGCCGACAGGTTGGGGGAGCAGTTCTTC	CASSPADRLGEQFF
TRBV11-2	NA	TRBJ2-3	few	TGTGCCAGCAGCTTTCTTGGTAGCAGCACAGATACGCAGTATTTT	CASSFLGSSTDTQYF
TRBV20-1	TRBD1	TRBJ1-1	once	TGCAGTGCTAGATGGACAGGGAACACTGAAGCTTTCTTT	CSARWTGNTEAFF
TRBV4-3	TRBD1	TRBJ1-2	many	TGCGCCAGCAGCCGCTCGGACAGGTCCCTGGTCTATGGCTACACCTTC	CASSRSDRSLVYGYTF
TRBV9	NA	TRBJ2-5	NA	TGTGCCAGCAGCGTAGCGGCGGGGCAGGAGACCCAGTACTTC	CASSVAAGQETQYF
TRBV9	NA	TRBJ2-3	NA	TGTGCCAGCAGCGTAGAAGCGGGCCCAGATACGCAGTATTTT	CASSVEAGPDTQYF
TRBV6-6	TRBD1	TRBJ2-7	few	TGTGCCAGCAGTTCCCAAGCAGGACAGGGTCTGGTGGAGCCGTACTTC	CASSSQAGQGLVEPYF
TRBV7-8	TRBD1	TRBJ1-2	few	TGTGCCAGCAGCTTGAAACCGGGACAGGCCCCACCTTACTATGGCTACACCTTC	CASSLKPGQAPPYYGYTF
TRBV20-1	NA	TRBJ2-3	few	TGCAGTGCCCACAAGGGGAGCACAGATACGCAGTATTTT	CSAHKGSTDTQYF
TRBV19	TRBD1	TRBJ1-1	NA	TGTGCCAGTAGTAGGGGACAGGTGAACACTGAAGCTTTCTTT	CASSRGQVNTEAFF